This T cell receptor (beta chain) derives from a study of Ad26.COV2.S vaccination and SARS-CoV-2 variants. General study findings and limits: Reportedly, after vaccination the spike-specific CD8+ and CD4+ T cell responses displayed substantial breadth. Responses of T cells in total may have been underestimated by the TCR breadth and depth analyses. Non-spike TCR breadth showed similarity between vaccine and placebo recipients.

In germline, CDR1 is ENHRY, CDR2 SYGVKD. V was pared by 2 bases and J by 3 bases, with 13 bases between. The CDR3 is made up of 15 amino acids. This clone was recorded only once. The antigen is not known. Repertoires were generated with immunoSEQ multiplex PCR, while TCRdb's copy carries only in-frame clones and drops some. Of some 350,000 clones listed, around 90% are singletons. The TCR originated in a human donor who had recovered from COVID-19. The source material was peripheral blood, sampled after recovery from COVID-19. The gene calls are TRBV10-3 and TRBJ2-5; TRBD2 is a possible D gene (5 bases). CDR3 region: CAISEQTTGKETQYF. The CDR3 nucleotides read TGTGCCATCAGTGAGCAAACGACGGGGAAAGAGACCCAGTACTTC.